The 20 T cell receptor beta chains given below trace back to one sample, sequenced in a study of patients and donors after allogeneic stem cell transplantation. A single record per CDR3 protein comes from TCRdb applying MiXCR to the RT-PCR reads. The table lists about 200,000 distinct CDR3 sequences, around 41% of them singletons. The specimen was blood, either unsorted or a sorted T cell fraction (not recorded which). These receptors were taken from a human donor who was either an allogeneic HSCT recipient or a stem cell or donor lymphocyte infusion donor (not recorded which). It is not recorded whose cells these are; they may come from a transplant donor.

This clonotype was detected only once. The V gene is TRBV5-6, the J gene TRBJ2-4, with a tentative D call TRBD2 (5 bases). The CDR3 covers 15 residues. Germline CDR1 reads SGHDT; CDR2 reads YYEEEE. With 0 bases removed from V and 1 base from J, the gap between germline ends came to 8 bases. CDR3 sequence reads: CASSLAAGAKNIQYF. CDR3 bases: TGTGCCAGCAGCTTGGCTGCGGGTGCCAAAAACATTCAGTACTTC.

The gene calls are TRBV6-5 and TRBJ2-7; TRBD1 agrees at 7 bases. Trimming removed 0 bases from V and 4 bases from J; junction bases left unmatched: 3. CDR1 MNHEY and CDR2 SVGAGI come from the germline V gene. There are 14 residues in the CDR3. This chain's CDR3 is CASSYSGQLYEQYF. The CDR3 DNA is TGTGCCAGCAGTTACTCGGGACAGCTATACGAGCAGTACTTC.

The J gene is TRBJ1-5, the V gene TRBV5-1; D gene ambiguous. The CDR3 consists of 15 residues. Germline CDR1 and CDR2: SGHRS and YFSETQ. The V end lost 4 bases, the J end lost 5 bases, and 16 bases lay between the germline ends. CDR3 DNA: TGCGCCAGCAGCGCATTTCCAGGTCTCCATCAGCCCCAGCATTTT. Its translation is CASSAFPGLHQPQHF.

This chain connects TRBV4-3 to TRBJ2-1; 7 bases line up with TRBD1. The ends lost 0 bases at V and 5 bases at J; junction bases unmatched: 4. The germline V gene has CDR1 LGHNA and CDR2 YSLEER. The CDR3 contains 15 residues. The CDR3 sequence: CASSQDSGTDNEQFF. CDR3 DNA sequence: TGCGCCAGCAGCCAAGACTCAGGGACAGACAATGAGCAGTTCTTC.

This chain joins TRBV7-9 and TRBJ2-7, with D possibly being TRBD1 or TRBD2 (5 bases each). The V end lost 5 bases, the J end lost 3 bases, and 14 bases lay between the germline ends. CDR3 length equals 14 residues. Per germline, CDR1 SEHNR and CDR2 FQNEAQ (reference sequence). The CDR3, as DNA: TGTGCCAGCAGCCAGAGGGACGCCGTCTACGAGCAGTACTTC. It is translated as CASSQRDAVYEQYF.

V gene TRBV10-3 combines with J gene TRBJ1-1; 9 nucleotides agree with TRBD1. Germline V gene data show CDR1 as ENHRY and CDR2 as SYGVKD. The CDR3 covers 17 residues. V lost 2 bases to trimming and J lost 1 base; unmatched junction nucleotides: 8. In DNA form, the CDR3 reads TGTGCCATCAGTGAGCCGAGGGACAGGGATTGGAACACTGAAGCTTTCTTT. This sequence encodes CAISEPRDRDWNTEAFF.

The J gene is TRBJ1-4, the V gene TRBV4-3, with D unresolved. The V gene lost 0 bases and the J gene lost 8 bases, with 7 bases spanning the gap. Germline V CDR1 and CDR2: LGHNA, YSLEER. This CDR3 has 13 amino acids. CDR3 protein: CASSQDGKEKLFF. In nucleotides, the CDR3 is TGCGCCAGCAGCCAAGATGGAAAGGAAAAACTGTTTTTT.

The V gene is TRBV7-2, the J gene TRBJ2-3, with 12 bases that match TRBD2. Trimming at V came to 1 base and at J to 4 bases, leaving 3 bases not matched to a gene. The germline V gene encodes CDR1 SGHTA and CDR2 FQGNSA. The CDR3 totals 16 residues. DNA for the CDR3: TGTGCCAGCAGCTTAGTGGCTAGCGGGGGGGCAGATACGCAGTATTTT. It codes for CASSLVASGGADTQYF.

The rearrangement uses TRBV20-1 and TRBJ2-3; TRBD1 or TRBD2 may be the D gene (6 bases each). There are 14 residues in the CDR3. V lost 6 bases and J lost 0, with 13 bases in between. Germline values: CDR1 DFQATT, CDR2 SNEGSKA (reference sequence). For the CDR3, the DNA is TGCAGTGCCCGGTGGGGGGCCAGCACAGATACGCAGTATTTT. It yields the protein CSARWGASTDTQYF.

The J gene is TRBJ1-1, the V gene TRBV12-3 or TRBV12-4, with TRBD1 matching 7 bases. V lost 5 bases, J lost 3 bases, and 6 bases stayed unmatched. CDR3 length equals 14 residues. The DNA for the CDR3 is TGTGCCAGCAGTCGCACAGGGGTGGACACTGAAGCTTTCTTT. Protein: CASSRTGVDTEAFF.

The V gene is TRBV12-3 or TRBV12-4, the J gene TRBJ2-6, with a tentative D call TRBD2 (5 bases). V lost 10 bases, J lost 0 bases, and 10 bases lay in between. The CDR3 is 14 residues long. This CDR3 is CAIRRGSGANVLTF. In DNA form, the CDR3 reads TGTGCCATCCGACGGGGCTCTGGGGCCAACGTCCTGACTTTC.

J is TRBJ1-1 and V is TRBV20-1; 9 bases match TRBD1. The CDR3 consists of 14 residues. J lost 6 bases, V lost 4 bases, and 9 bases had no gene match. Per the germline V gene, CDR1 is DFQATT and CDR2 is SNEGSKA (reference sequence). CDR3 coding DNA: TGCAGTGCTATGCGGGACAGGGTTGTCCCTGAAGCTTTCTTT. Amino acids: CSAMRDRVVPEAFF.

V gene TRBV5-5 combines with J gene TRBJ1-3, with TRBD1 matching 8 bases. Germline V gene sequence: CDR1 SGHKS, CDR2 YYEKEE (reference sequence). The CDR3 has 13 residues. V lost 4 bases, J lost 8 bases, and 5 bases stayed unmatched. In nucleotides, the CDR3 is TGTGCCAGCAGCGGACAGGGTTCTGACACCATATATTTT. Protein: CASSGQGSDTIYF.

This chain uses TRBV9 with TRBJ2-2; 7 bases match TRBD1. Per the germline V gene, CDR1 is SGDLS and CDR2 is YYNGEE. The CDR3 has 15 amino acids. V dropped 0 bases and J dropped 10; count of bases not matched to a gene: 9. In nucleotides, the CDR3 is TGTGCCAGCAGCGTAGATGAGGGGGCAGAGGCGGAGCTGTTTTTT. It translates to CASSVDEGAEAELFF. Looking up the rest from reference TRBV9 and TRBJ2-2 gives the full variable domain: DSGVTQTPKHLITATGQRVTLRCSPRSGDLSVYWYQQSLDQGLQFLIQYYNGEERAKGNILERFSAQQFPDLHSELNLSSLELGDSALYFCASSVDEGAEAELFFGEGSRLTVL.

This clonotype was recorded at least ten times. The chain links TRBV13 to TRBJ2-7; tentative D call: TRBD1 (6 bases). V was shortened by 0 bases and J by 0 bases, with 15 bases between the two germline ends. Germline CDR1 PRHDT, CDR2 FYEKMQ (reference sequence). The CDR3 consists of 17 residues. The CDR3 DNA sequence: TGTGCCAGCAGCTTAGGACCACAGGGCCCCAGCTCCTACGAGCAGTACTTC. Protein: CASSLGPQGPSSYEQYF. Based on the CDR3 plus reference TRBV13 and TRBJ2-7, the full variable domain is AAGVIQSPRHLIKEKRETATLKCYPIPRHDTVYWYQQGPGQDPQFLISFYEKMQSDKGSIPDRFSAQQFSDYHSELNMSSLELGDSALYFCASSLGPQGPSSYEQYFGPGTRLTVT.

The chain's CDR3 is CAIKRDSYEQYF. The CDR3 bases are TGTGCCATCAAAAGGGACAGCTACGAGCAGTACTTC. V and J are TRBV10-3 and TRBJ2-7; TRBD1 matches at 7 bases. V was clipped by 7 bases and J by 3 bases; unmatched bases: 3. This CDR3 has 12 residues. Germline V gene data show CDR1 as ENHRY and CDR2 as SYGVKD.

V is TRBV2 and J is TRBJ1-3, with 7 bases identical to TRBD1. Germline CDR1 is SNHLY and CDR2 is FYNNEI. V shed 7 bases, J shed 1 base, and the junction held 7 bases outside the gene matches. The CDR3 extends over 15 amino acids. The CDR3 reads CASKREQGSGNTIYF. CDR3 nucleotides: TGTGCCAGCAAAAGAGAACAGGGGTCTGGAAACACCATATATTTT.

This clonotype came up a few times. V gene TRBV12-3 or TRBV12-4 combines with J gene TRBJ1-1; D not resolved. V lost 6 bases, J lost 4 bases, and 21 bases lay in between. CDR3 size: 16 residues. CDR3 sequence: CASSSVRAARGTEAFF. The DNA of the CDR3 is TGTGCCAGCAGCTCCGTAAGGGCAGCCCGGGGCACTGAAGCTTTCTTT.

The genes are TRBV4-3 and TRBJ1-6; D not certain. Trimming pared 4 bases from V and 6 bases from J, leaving 13 bases between. CDR1 is LGHNA, CDR2 YSLEER, per germline. This CDR3 contains 15 residues. For the CDR3, the DNA is TGCGCCAGCAGCCCCGGACCGAGTAGTAATTCACCCCTCCACTTT. Translated, it gives CASSPGPSSNSPLHF.

The chain has TRBV5-4 and TRBJ2-5; unclear D gene. The CDR3 runs 11 residues. V lost 9 bases and J 2 bases, leaving 8 bases between the germline ends. Germline assignment: CDR1 SGHNT and CDR2 YYREEE (reference sequence). CDR3 DNA sequence: TGTGCCACCTCAAGTCAAGAGACCCAGTACTTC. The encoded protein is CATSSQETQYF. Supplemented by reference TRBV5-4 and TRBJ2-5, the full variable domain reads ETGVTQSPTHLIKTRGQQVTLRCSSQSGHNTVSWYQQALGQGPQFIFQYYREEENGRGNFPPRFSGLQFPNYSSELNVNALELDDSALYLCATSSQETQYFGPGTRLLVL.